These 31 T cell receptor beta chains came from one sample sequenced in a study of cytomegalovirus exposure and HLA in healthy donors. The PCR ran on 60 Vbeta and 13 Jbeta primers. Sequencing was performed with immunoSEQ multiplex PCR; in TCRdb, only in-frame clones are kept and a portion is missing. Of about 41,000 clones detected, 81% appear once; the ten largest clones hold roughly 2.5%. The sample consisted of PBMCs. These receptors were obtained from a man aged 50-59 years in good health and CMV-seronegative.

This chain joins TRBV29-1 and TRBJ1-1; D might be TRBD1 (5 bases). Trimming left V 1 base short and J 3 bases short, with 12 bases between. The V gene's germline CDR1 is SQVTM and CDR2 ANQGSEA. The CDR3 length is 14 residues. Here the CDR3 reads CSVEVFRADTEAFF. The DNA for the CDR3 is TGCAGCGTTGAAGTTTTCAGGGCGGACACTGAAGCTTTCTTT. Filled out from reference TRBV29-1 and TRBJ1-1, the complete variable domain reads SAVISQKPSRDICQRGTSLTIQCQVDSQVTMMFWYRQQPGQSLTLIATANQGSEATYESGFVIDKFPISRPNLTFSTLTVSNMSPEDSSIYLCSVEVFRADTEAFFGQGTRLTVV.

This clone showed up just a few times. This chain links TRBV6-5 with TRBJ1-2, with D uncertain. Germline V gene lookup returns CDR1 MNHEY and CDR2 SVGAGI. The CDR3 length is 13 residues. V shed 5 bases and J shed 0 bases, with 7 bases lying between them. The CDR3 region is CASSKSSNYGYTF. The CDR3 coding sequence is TGTGCCAGCAGTAAGAGTTCTAACTATGGCTACACCTTC.

This clone appeared a few times. The chain uses TRBV5-6 and TRBJ2-3, with D unresolved. This CDR3 region has 14 residues. CDR1 is SGHDT and CDR2 is YYEEEE in the germline V gene. Trimming left V 1 base short and J 0 bases short, with 6 bases between. The CDR3 region has the DNA TGTGCCAGCAGCTTGTACATGAGCACAGATACGCAGTATTTT. Amino acid sequence: CASSLYMSTDTQYF.

The chain employs TRBV5-1 and TRBJ2-1; TRBD2 matches at 9 bases. The V gene end was trimmed by 4 bases and the J gene end by 4 bases; junction bases not matched to a gene: 9. The CDR3 totals 16 residues. Per the germline V gene, CDR1 is SGHRS and CDR2 is YFSETQ. The DNA of the CDR3 is TGCGCCAGCAGCCACCAGGGAGCGGGAGGTTACAATGAGCAGTTCTTC. Translated, it gives CASSHQGAGGYNEQFF.

This rearrangement joins TRBV5-8 to TRBJ2-3; D gene unclear. Trimming took 0 bases from V and 0 from J, leaving 8 bases between them. Germline-derived CDR1 and CDR2 are SGHTS and YDEGEE. The CDR3 extends over 15 amino acids. The CDR3 region has the DNA TGTGCCAGCAGCTTGGGCCTCACTAGCACAGATACGCAGTATTTT. The encoded protein is CASSLGLTSTDTQYF.

This sequence joins TRBV18 and TRBJ2-5; 8 nucleotides match TRBD2. The CDR3 runs 14 residues. CDR1 KGHSH and CDR2 LQKENI come from the germline V gene. With 6 bases clipped from V and 7 bases from J, the junction kept 10 bases outside the gene matches. The CDR3 DNA is TGTGCCAGCTCGCTATCCGGGACTAGGGGGACCCAGTACTTC. This encodes CASSLSGTRGTQYF.

The J gene is TRBJ2-5, the V gene TRBV7-2; TRBD2 matches at 7 bases. The CDR3 contains 17 residues. Germline V gives CDR1 SGHTA, CDR2 FQGNSA. V lost 8 bases to trimming and J lost 2 bases; unmatched junction nucleotides: 17. DNA for the CDR3: TGTGCCAGCGTCCTAGACGCGGGGCTAGCGGTACAAGAGACCCAGTACTTC. The encoded protein is CASVLDAGLAVQETQYF.

The chain is built from TRBV28 and TRBJ1-1; a possible D gene is TRBD1 (6 bases). Germline CDR1 reads MDHEN; CDR2 reads SYDVKM. V was trimmed by 4 bases and J by 4 bases, leaving 16 bases between them. The CDR3 has 15 amino acids. CDR3 residues: CASSSGEGGGTEAFF. As DNA, the CDR3 is TGTGCCAGCAGTTCCGGGGAGGGGGGCGGCACTGAAGCTTTCTTT.

The chain uses TRBV23-1 and TRBJ1-2; tentative D call: TRBD1 (6 bases). TRBV23-1 belongs to the ORF category, with a function that is uncertain. Trimming stripped 6 bases from V and 7 bases from J, with 18 bases between. The CDR3 is 14 amino acids. In DNA, the CDR3 is TGCGCCAGCAGACTCCGGTCAGGGGAAGGTGGCTACACCTTC. This sequence encodes CASRLRSGEGGYTF.

This rearrangement joins TRBV9 to TRBJ1-3; maybe TRBD1 (5 bases). V lost 3 bases and J 2 bases, leaving 9 bases between the germline ends. Germline V gives CDR1 SGDLS, CDR2 YYNGEE. This CDR3 spans 14 amino acids. CDR3 in amino acids: CASSAKQAGNTIYF. The DNA for the CDR3 is TGTGCCAGCAGCGCGAAACAGGCTGGAAACACCATATATTTT.

The rearrangement links TRBV11-2 to TRBJ1-2; weak D call: TRBD1 (5 bases). Germline values: CDR1 SGHAT, CDR2 FQNNGV. Trimming stripped 5 bases from V and 8 bases from J, with 21 bases between. CDR3 size: 15 residues. Here the CDR3 DNA reads TGTGCCAGCAGCCACCTCGGGGCCCGGGGGGACGGCTACACCTTC. It yields the protein CASSHLGARGDGYTF.

In regard to this clone: Other DNA sequences within the sample encode an identical CDR3. CDR3 amino acids: CASSQTPGHLNSPLHF. In nucleotides, the CDR3 is TGCGCCAGCAGCCAAACCCCGGGACACCTTAATTCACCCCTCCACTTT. The V call is TRBV4-3, the J call TRBJ1-6; D might be TRBD1 (6 bases). The CDR3 contains 16 residues. The V gene's germline CDR1 is LGHNA and CDR2 YSLEER. V was pared by 2 bases and J by 6 bases, with 14 bases between.

The gene calls are TRBV5-1 and TRBJ2-7; a possible D gene is TRBD2 (5 bases). The V and J ends lost 1 base and 2 bases respectively, with 10 bases between them. CDR1 and CDR2 (germline): SGHRS, YFSETQ. The CDR3 is 14 amino acids. This chain's CDR3 is CASSLNPGTYEQYF. The CDR3 nucleotides read TGCGCCAGCAGCTTGAACCCGGGAACCTACGAGCAGTACTTC.

The chain employs TRBV28 and TRBJ1-1, with 9 bases identical to TRBD1. Trimming at V came to 5 bases and at J to 10 bases, leaving 8 bases not matched to a gene. Germline CDR1 is MDHEN and CDR2 is SYDVKM. The CDR3 loop spans 13 amino acids. The CDR3 spells CASSINRGLGAFF. Here the CDR3 DNA reads TGTGCCAGCAGTATCAACAGGGGGCTTGGAGCTTTCTTT.

The V gene is TRBV28, the J gene TRBJ1-1; possible D gene TRBD1, 5 bases. This CDR3 contains 15 residues. V lost 3 bases and J lost 8, with 19 bases in between. Germline CDR1 is MDHEN and CDR2 is SYDVKM. In DNA, the CDR3 is TGTGCCAGCAGTTTCCCGACAGTAGGTACGTTAGAAGCTTTCTTT. Residues: CASSFPTVGTLEAFF.

J is TRBJ2-5 and V is TRBV6-5, with 10 bases lining up with TRBD1. This CDR3 spans 14 amino acids. V dropped 6 bases and J dropped 6; count of bases not matched to a gene: 7. From germline, CDR1 is MNHEY and CDR2 SVGAGI. The CDR3, as DNA: TGTGCCAGCAGGGCCGGGACAGGGGTTCAGACCCAGTACTTC. Its translation is CASRAGTGVQTQYF.

This chain joins TRBV19 and TRBJ1-2; TRBD1 matches at 9 bases. The CDR3 extends over 13 amino acids. With V trimmed by 2 bases and J by 8 bases, 3 bases remained unmatched. Per the germline V gene, CDR1 is LNHDA and CDR2 is SQIVND (reference sequence). This chain's CDR3 is CASSIRDRAGYTF. Written as DNA, the CDR3 is TGTGCCAGTAGTATACGGGACAGGGCCGGCTACACCTTC.

The rearrangement links TRBV18 to TRBJ1-1, with D possibly matching TRBD1 (5 bases). Germline CDR1 is KGHSH and CDR2 is LQKENI. This CDR3 spans 18 amino acids. Trimming took 6 bases from V and 1 from J, leaving 24 bases between them. The CDR3 nucleotides are TGTGCCAGCTCCCCGGGTTTGGGCAGGGCTAAGGAGAACACTGAAGCTTTCTTT. Translation gives CASSPGLGRAKENTEAFF.

The chain couples TRBV4-1 to TRBJ1-5; TRBD1 aligns across 7 bases. CDR3 size: 16 residues. Germline V gene data show CDR1 as MGHRA and CDR2 as YSYEKL. V lost 1 base to trimming and J lost 0 bases; unmatched junction nucleotides: 3. The CDR3 here is CASSQAQGVSNQPQHF. The CDR3 bases are TGCGCCAGCAGCCAAGCGCAGGGGGTTAGCAATCAGCCCCAGCATTTT.

The chain has TRBV27 and TRBJ2-3; D is perhaps TRBD2 (5 bases). Trimming pared 2 bases from V and 2 bases from J, leaving 14 bases between. Germline values: CDR1 MNHEY, CDR2 SMNVEV (reference sequence). CDR3 size: 16 residues. CDR3 loop: CASSLEGLGITDTQYF. The CDR3 coding sequence is TGTGCCAGCAGTTTAGAGGGATTGGGGATCACAGATACGCAGTATTTT.

The chain couples TRBV15 to TRBJ2-5; 9 bases are a match to TRBD1. The CDR3 is made up of 16 amino acids. Germline CDR1 LNHNV, CDR2 YYDKDF (reference sequence). Losses at the gene ends were 2 bases for V and 5 bases for J; bases not matched to a gene: 9. CDR3 region: CATSRYNTGGLETQYF. CDR3 nucleotides: TGTGCCACCAGCAGATACAATACAGGGGGCCTGGAGACCCAGTACTTC.

The chain recombines TRBV5-1 with TRBJ2-5; 10 bases agree with TRBD2. Unmatched junction bases numbered 3, after V lost 0 bases and J lost 4 bases. This CDR3 spans 15 amino acids. Looked up from germline, CDR1 is SGHRS and CDR2 is YFSETQ. The DNA of the CDR3 is TGCGCCAGCAGCTTGGTCCTAGCGGGAGCAGAGACCCAGTACTTC. Its translation is CASSLVLAGAETQYF.

CDR3 bases: TGTGCCAGCAGTGGGGAAGGAGGCTACGAGCAGTACTTC. It specifies CASSGEGGYEQYF. The chain has TRBV28 and TRBJ2-7; D perhaps matches TRBD2 (5 bases). CDR1 is MDHEN and CDR2 is SYDVKM in the germline V gene. V was trimmed by 5 bases and J by 3 bases, leaving 11 bases between them. The length of the CDR3 is 13 residues.

The genes are TRBV12-5 and TRBJ2-1; the match to TRBD2 covers 8 bases. Germline V gene sequence: CDR1 LGHNT, CDR2 FRNRAP. V gave up 6 bases and J gave up 7 bases; unmatched junction bases: 14. This CDR3 contains 16 residues. The CDR3 DNA reads TGTGCTAGTGGGCGATCCGGGACTAGTACTGTAAATGAGCAGTTCTTC. Its protein is CASGRSGTSTVNEQFF.

V and J are TRBV5-1 and TRBJ2-7; D remains unclear. Germline CDR1 SGHRS, CDR2 YFSETQ. The CDR3 runs 12 residues. V lost 4 bases and J lost 7, with 12 bases in between. CDR3 sequence: CASSPTTGEQYF. DNA of the CDR3: TGCGCCAGCAGCCCCACGACTGGGGAGCAGTACTTC.

This clone occurred a few times. This chain connects TRBV5-4 to TRBJ1-4; no clear D gene. Trimming removed 0 bases from V and 8 bases from J, with 11 bases in between. The CDR3 is 14 amino acids. Germline V CDR1 and CDR2: SGHNT, YYREEE (reference sequence). Written as DNA, the CDR3 is TGTGCCAGCAGCTTGGGGGCAGGAGGAGAAAAACTGTTTTTT. The encoded protein is CASSLGAGGEKLFF. The complete variable domain, with remaining parts taken from reference TRBV5-4 and TRBJ1-4, reads ETGVTQSPTHLIKTRGQQVTLRCSSQSGHNTVSWYQQALGQGPQFIFQYYREEENGRGNFPPRFSGLQFPNYSSELNVNALELDDSALYLCASSLGAGGEKLFFGSGTQLSVL.

The genes are TRBV6-5 and TRBJ1-2; no clear D. V shed 0 bases and J shed 7 bases, with 12 bases lying between them. The CDR3 is 14 amino acids. The germline V gene encodes CDR1 MNHEY and CDR2 SVGAGI. This CDR3 reads CASSYSKGGSGYTF. The CDR3 coding sequence is TGTGCCAGCAGTTACTCAAAGGGAGGCTCTGGCTACACCTTC.

The genes are TRBV7-2 and TRBJ1-2; D not certain. The CDR3 runs 13 residues. V lost 1 base and J 8 bases, leaving 11 bases between the germline ends. CDR1 is SGHTA, CDR2 FQGNSA, per germline. CDR3: CASSLGHLAGYTF. CDR3 DNA: TGTGCCAGCAGCTTAGGACATTTGGCGGGCTACACCTTC.

The chain is built from TRBV4-3 and TRBJ1-4; D is possibly TRBD1 (5 bases). Germline CDR1 and CDR2: LGHNA and YSLEER. There are 15 residues in the CDR3. V lost 1 base and J 7 bases, leaving 13 bases between the germline ends. In nucleotides, the CDR3 is TGCGCCAGCAGCCAAGGGGGAAGGGGAGGTGAAAAACTGTTTTTT. Its translation is CASSQGGRGGEKLFF.

In this sample, this clone turned up a few times. This chain connects TRBV7-9 to TRBJ1-2; D is perhaps TRBD1 (5 bases). V lost 4 bases, J lost 6 bases, and 9 bases lay in between. Per germline, CDR1 SEHNR and CDR2 FQNEAQ (reference sequence). The CDR3 extends over 12 amino acids. The CDR3 loop is CASSSTGDGYTF. CDR3 coding DNA: TGTGCCAGCAGCTCTACAGGTGATGGCTACACCTTC. The variable domain in full, with the rest retrieved from reference TRBV7-9 and TRBJ1-2, is DTGVSQNPRHKITKRGQNVTFRCDPISEHNRLYWYRQTLGQGPEFLTYFQNEAQLEKSRLLSDRFSAERPKGSFSTLEIQRTEQGDSAMYLCASSSTGDGYTFGSGTRLTVV.

V usage is TRBV9 and J usage is TRBJ2-2; 9 bases align to TRBD1. Losses at the gene ends were 5 bases for V and 1 base for J; bases not matched to a gene: 3. CDR3 size: 15 residues. Germline CDR1 is SGDLS and CDR2 is YYNGEE. This CDR3 reads CASRPGQGNTGELFF. The CDR3 region has the DNA TGTGCCAGCAGACCGGGACAGGGGAACACCGGGGAGCTGTTTTTT.